Each of the 17 T cell receptor beta chains below was sequenced from the same sample in a study of Tregs in tolerant kidney transplant recipients. Sequencing used immunoSEQ multiplex PCR; TCRdb keeps in-frame clones, though not all of them. The top ten clones hold 1.5% to 2% of a sample with tens of thousands of clones, over 85% of them seen once. Related graft donors supplied nonmyeloablative bone marrow transplants, and mixed chimerism was transient. The sample in question was CD4+ T cells from blood (PBMCs), obtained 12 months after the transplant. These receptors were collected from a human patient who received a combined kidney and bone marrow transplant. A share of the T cells may be of graft donor origin.

The V call is TRBV5-1, the J call TRBJ2-1, with 7 positions matching TRBD2. Trimming removed 4 bases from V and 8 bases from J; junction bases left unmatched: 15. The CDR3 covers 16 residues. Per the germline V gene, CDR1 is SGHRS and CDR2 is YFSETQ. The CDR3 DNA reads TGCGCCAGCAGCCCGATGGCGGGAGAAACACCGGATGAGCAGTTCTTC. It is translated as CASSPMAGETPDEQFF.

This clone was seen a single time. The V call is TRBV6-5, the J call TRBJ1-5, with D tentatively TRBD1 (5 bases). The CDR3 has 15 amino acids. The V end was cut by 7 bases, the J end by 3 bases, with 16 bases between. Germline V gives CDR1 MNHEY, CDR2 SVGAGI. CDR3 nucleotides: TGTGCCAGCACCACGGGGGGACTTTCCAATCAGCCCCAGCATTTT. Its protein product is CASTTGGLSNQPQHF.

The chain links TRBV5-1 to TRBJ2-7; no reliable D call. The CDR3 runs 14 residues. In germline, CDR1 is SGHRS, CDR2 YFSETQ. V lost 5 bases and J lost 5, with 17 bases in between. The CDR3 spells CASRNVKTTDEQYF. The DNA for the CDR3 is TGCGCCAGCAGAAACGTTAAAACTACCGACGAGCAGTACTTC.

V gene TRBV5-5 combines with J gene TRBJ1-5; 8 bases align to TRBD1. The CDR3 sequence is 16 residues long. CDR1 is SGHKS and CDR2 is YYEKEE in the germline V gene (reference sequence). J gave up 5 bases and V 4 bases, and 11 bases lay outside the gene matches. CDR3 protein: CASSKRQGNGHQPQHF. The CDR3 DNA reads as TGTGCCAGCAGCAAACGACAGGGGAATGGTCATCAGCCCCAGCATTTT.

V usage is TRBV11-3 and J usage is TRBJ2-3, with 9 bases that match TRBD1. From germline, CDR1 is SGHNT and CDR2 YENEEA. This CDR3 spans 16 amino acids. J gave up 3 bases and V 2 bases, and 6 bases lay outside the gene matches. The CDR3 region has the DNA TGTGCCAGCAGCTTATGGGGGACAGGGCATACAGATACGCAGTATTTT. Protein product: CASSLWGTGHTDTQYF.

This rearrangement joins TRBV30 to TRBJ2-7, with 7 bases aligning to TRBD1. Germline CDR1 GTSNPN, CDR2 SVGIG (reference sequence). Trimming cost V 2 bases and J 2 bases; bases outside gene matches: 3. The CDR3 covers 13 residues. Written as DNA, the CDR3 is TGTGCCTGGAGTCCGGGACAGCCCTACGAGCAGTACTTC. It codes for CAWSPGQPYEQYF.

The chain uses TRBV9 and TRBJ2-5; 10 nucleotides agree with TRBD2. Germline loops: CDR1 SGDLS, CDR2 YYNGEE. Trimming removed 0 bases from V and 4 bases from J; junction bases left unmatched: 3. The CDR3 is 15 amino acids. The CDR3 reads CASSVGSSGGETQYF. The CDR3 bases are TGTGCCAGCAGCGTAGGTTCTAGCGGGGGAGAGACCCAGTACTTC.

The V gene is TRBV2, the J gene TRBJ1-2; D gene ambiguous. This CDR3 is built from 13 residues. The germline CDR1 and CDR2 sequences are SNHLY and FYNNEI. V lost 2 bases and J lost 6, with 10 bases in between. The CDR3: CASSEIPLDGYTF. The CDR3 nucleotides read TGTGCCAGCAGTGAAATCCCCCTTGATGGCTACACCTTC.

The rearrangement uses TRBV7-3 and TRBJ1-1; possible D gene TRBD1, 6 bases. In germline, CDR1 is SGHTA, CDR2 FQGTGA. V was shortened by 5 bases and J by 1 base, with 11 bases between the two germline ends. This CDR3 region has 14 residues. The CDR3 protein is CASSITGSNTEAFF. The CDR3 DNA follows: TGTGCCAGCAGCATCACAGGGTCGAACACTGAAGCTTTCTTT.

V is TRBV9 and J is TRBJ2-5; 8 nucleotides agree with TRBD1. With 2 bases clipped from V and 5 bases from J, the junction kept 8 bases outside the gene matches. The CDR3 has 15 amino acids. Germline V lookup: CDR1 SGDLS, CDR2 YYNGEE. In DNA form, the CDR3 reads TGTGCCAGCAGCGTTCTGGACAGGGATCGCGAGACCCAGTACTTC. Translated, it gives CASSVLDRDRETQYF.

The rearrangement joins TRBV30 to TRBJ1-2; D gene ambiguous. Germline CDR1 GTSNPN, CDR2 SVGIG (reference sequence). V lost 4 bases and J 2 bases, leaving 8 bases between the germline ends. The CDR3 consists of 12 residues. The CDR3 nucleotides are TGTGCCTGGACCCCGGTGAACTATGGCTACACCTTC. This encodes CAWTPVNYGYTF.

This chain joins TRBV5-4 and TRBJ1-5, with D possibly TRBD1 on 6 matching bases. V was cut by 4 bases and J by 5 bases, with 13 bases left in between. Germline V gives CDR1 SGHNT, CDR2 YYREEE (reference sequence). The CDR3 sequence is 14 residues long. CDR3 loop: CASSLDRNYQPQHF. In nucleotides, the CDR3 is TGTGCCAGCAGCCTGGACAGAAATTATCAGCCCCAGCATTTT. Combining the CDR3 with reference TRBV5-4 and TRBJ1-5 gives the whole variable domain ETGVTQSPTHLIKTRGQQVTLRCSSQSGHNTVSWYQQALGQGPQFIFQYYREEENGRGNFPPRFSGLQFPNYSSELNVNALELDDSALYLCASSLDRNYQPQHFGDGTRLSIL.

This clone occurred a few times. The V gene is TRBV2, the J gene TRBJ1-3, with 7 bases identical to TRBD1. The CDR3 has 13 amino acids. The germline V gene has CDR1 SNHLY and CDR2 FYNNEI. The ends lost 8 bases at V and 2 bases at J; junction bases unmatched: 3. The CDR3 nucleotides read TGTGCCAGCGCTACAGGGGCTGGAAACACCATATATTTT. This translates into CASATGAGNTIYF.

This chain links TRBV14 with TRBJ2-3; TRBD1 matches 8 bases. The V gene end was trimmed by 4 bases and the J gene end by 5 bases; junction bases not matched to a gene: 8. CDR3 length equals 15 residues. Germline assignment: CDR1 SGHDN and CDR2 FVKESK. The CDR3 DNA sequence: TGTGCCAGCAGCCTGGACAGGGTAGTCAGAGATACGCAGTATTTT. Protein sequence: CASSLDRVVRDTQYF.

This sequence joins TRBV7-2 and TRBJ2-7; 7 positions agree with TRBD2. From germline, CDR1 is SGHTA and CDR2 FQGNSA. This CDR3 has 15 amino acids. Losses at the gene ends were 1 base for V and 0 bases for J; bases not matched to a gene: 3. CDR3 sequence: CASSLVSGNSYEQYF. CDR3 in DNA: TGTGCCAGCAGCTTAGTAAGCGGGAACTCCTACGAGCAGTACTTC.

The chain has TRBV4-2 and TRBJ2-6; TRBD1 agrees at 8 bases. CDR1 and CDR2 from the germline V gene are LGHNA and YNFKEQ. CDR3 length: 18 amino acids. V shed 1 base, J shed 0 bases, and the junction held 5 bases outside the gene matches. CDR3 amino acids: CASSQADRAISGANVLTF. DNA for the CDR3: TGTGCCAGCAGCCAAGCGGACAGGGCTATCTCTGGGGCCAACGTCCTGACTTTC.

The chain joins TRBV25-1 to TRBJ2-3; possible D gene TRBD2, 6 bases. The CDR3 totals 18 residues. Deletions cut 3 bases from V and 3 bases from J, with 22 bases between. Germline V gene lookup returns CDR1 MGHDK and CDR2 SYGVNS. The CDR3: CASSERRGYWVGTDTQYF. The CDR3 bases are TGTGCCAGCAGTGAGAGGCGGGGATATTGGGTTGGTACAGATACGCAGTATTTT. Complete variable domain (other parts from reference TRBV25-1 and TRBJ2-3): EADIYQTPRYLVIGTGKKITLECSQTMGHDKMYWYQQDPGMELHLIHYSYGVNSTEKGDLSSESTVSRIRTEHFPLTLESARPSHTSQYLCASSERRGYWVGTDTQYFGPGTRLTVL.